Following are 27 T cell receptor beta chains from one sample sequenced in a study of radiation and T cells in renal cell carcinoma. Time point given: blood 2 weeks post-SBRT. Stated treatment: 15 Gy SBRT to primary tumor, nephrectomy 4 weeks later. Using immunoSEQ multiplex PCR, the repertoire was profiled, and TCRdb retains in-frame clones only, with some absent. This table has around 130,000 clones, more than 75% appearing once. This material consisted of blood, taken from a patient whose treatment included radiotherapy and nephrectomy. Receptor source: a woman in her seventies with renal cell carcinoma.

This clone was recorded once. The chain joins TRBV4-2 to TRBJ1-3; perhaps TRBD1 as D (5 bases). From germline, CDR1 is LGHNA and CDR2 YNFKEQ. The length of the CDR3 is 17 residues. The V end lost 0 bases, the J end lost 3 bases, and 15 bases lay between the germline ends. CDR3 coding DNA: TGTGCCAGCAGCCAAGAGTGGTTAGGGGTATTTGGAAACACCATATATTTT. As protein: CASSQEWLGVFGNTIYF.

The genes are TRBV6-1 and TRBJ2-2, with D possibly TRBD2 on 6 matching bases. Trimming removed 0 bases from V and 6 bases from J, with 8 bases in between. This CDR3 comprises 14 residues. Germline-derived CDR1 and CDR2 are MNHNS and SASEGT. In DNA, the CDR3 is TGTGCCAGCAGTGAAGCGCGGGGTCCCGGGGAGCTGTTTTTT. It yields the protein CASSEARGPGELFF.

This chain connects TRBV28 to TRBJ1-1; D ambiguous. CDR3 length: 15 amino acids. Deletions cut 6 bases from V and 3 bases from J, with 17 bases between. Germline V lookup: CDR1 MDHEN, CDR2 SYDVKM. The CDR3 sequence is CASSLPLGSHTEAFF. The CDR3, as DNA: TGTGCCAGCAGCCTCCCCCTTGGGTCGCACACTGAAGCTTTCTTT.

The chain couples TRBV13 to TRBJ2-7; tentative D call: TRBD2 (6 bases). The CDR3 is made up of 15 amino acids. Germline values: CDR1 PRHDT, CDR2 FYEKMQ (reference sequence). With 1 base removed from V and 3 bases from J, the gap between germline ends came to 13 bases. This chain's CDR3 is CASSLERGGDYEQYF. CDR3 DNA sequence: TGTGCCAGCAGCTTAGAACGAGGCGGGGACTACGAGCAGTACTTC. Combining the CDR3 with reference TRBV13 and TRBJ2-7 gives the whole variable domain AAGVIQSPRHLIKEKRETATLKCYPIPRHDTVYWYQQGPGQDPQFLISFYEKMQSDKGSIPDRFSAQQFSDYHSELNMSSLELGDSALYFCASSLERGGDYEQYFGPGTRLTVT.

This chain joins TRBV21-1 and TRBJ2-1; the table names TRBD2, a call not compared with the DNA. TRBV21-1 is deemed a pseudogene. The CDR3 contains 17 residues. As DNA, the CDR3 is TGTGCCAGCAGCTCTCCCGGGACTAGCGGGGGGGCGGGTGAGCAGTTCTTC. Protein sequence: CASSSPGTSGGAGEQFF.

V gene TRBV7-9 combines with J gene TRBJ2-7; D not certain. Trimming cost V 3 bases and J 5 bases, with 14 bases left between them. The CDR3 sequence is 14 residues long. Germline CDR1 SEHNR, CDR2 FQNEAQ (reference sequence). The CDR3 spells CASSFTSGPDEQYF. In DNA form, the CDR3 reads TGTGCCAGCAGCTTTACGTCTGGTCCCGACGAGCAGTACTTC.

Note on this clone: Distinct nucleotide sequences in the sample also encode this CDR3. V gene TRBV7-2 combines with J gene TRBJ2-7, with D unresolved. CDR1 and CDR2 (germline): SGHTA, FQGNSA. The CDR3 sequence is 12 residues long. V was shortened by 1 base and J by 2 bases, with 3 bases between the two germline ends. CDR3 DNA sequence: TGTGCCAGCAGCTTAGGCACCTACGAGCAGTACTTC. Translating gives CASSLGTYEQYF.

Details on this clone: Compared with germline, one end of the junction differs, possibly owing to a read error. The chain is built from TRBV7-7 and TRBJ2-7; a possible D gene is TRBD1 (6 bases). CDR3 length: 14 amino acids. Germline assignment: CDR1 SSHAT and CDR2 FNYEAQ (reference sequence). DNA for the CDR3: TGTGCTAGCAGCTTAGAGGCCACAAGGGGGGAGCAGTACTTC. Translated, it gives CASSLEATRGEQYF.

CDR3 amino acids: CAWKQGSSSPLHF. DNA of the CDR3: TGTGCCTGGAAACAGGGGAGTAGTTCACCCCTCCACTTT. The rearrangement uses TRBV30 and TRBJ1-6; TRBD1 matches 7 bases. The CDR3 has 13 residues. V shed 4 bases and J 9 bases; nucleotides not matched to a gene: 6. The germline V gene has CDR1 GTSNPN and CDR2 SVGIG (reference sequence).

This clone was counted once. The chain uses TRBV6-1 and TRBJ1-5; D remains ambiguous. The CDR3 has 15 amino acids. V lost 6 bases, J lost 3 bases, and 15 bases lay in between. In germline, CDR1 is MNHNS, CDR2 SASEGT. CDR3 protein: CASRTIGPYNQPQHF. The CDR3 DNA is TGTGCCAGCAGGACTATAGGGCCATACAATCAGCCCCAGCATTTT.

The chain uses TRBV6-5 and TRBJ2-7; D is perhaps TRBD1 (7 bases). V gave up 6 bases and J gave up 5 bases, with 14 bases separating them. Germline V CDR1 and CDR2: MNHEY, SVGAGI. This CDR3 has 13 residues. The CDR3: CASSLTGRHEQYF. The CDR3 DNA reads as TGTGCCAGCAGCCTGACAGGGAGGCACGAGCAGTACTTC.

The V gene is TRBV5-1, the J gene TRBJ1-1; D is possibly TRBD1 (6 bases). Germline values: CDR1 SGHRS, CDR2 YFSETQ. V was cut by 2 bases and J by 0 bases, with 11 bases left in between. The CDR3 sequence is 15 residues long. CDR3 coding DNA: TGCGCCAGCAGCTTAAGGGGGGGCATGAACACTGAAGCTTTCTTT. Protein product: CASSLRGGMNTEAFF.

The chain recombines TRBV7-9 with TRBJ1-2, with 8 bases identical to TRBD1. This CDR3 region has 13 residues. Germline assignment: CDR1 SEHNR and CDR2 FQNEAQ (reference sequence). V dropped 4 bases and J dropped 6; count of bases not matched to a gene: 4. CDR3 nucleotide sequence: TGTGCCAGCAGCTCAGACAGGGGCGATGGCTACACCTTC. Translating gives CASSSDRGDGYTF.

This clone was seen only a few times. The chain carries TRBV15 and TRBJ1-1, with D perhaps TRBD1 (5 bases). Trimming removed 0 bases from V and 10 bases from J, with 12 bases in between. Germline CDR1 reads LNHNV; CDR2 reads YYDKDF (reference sequence). The CDR3 totals 13 residues. The CDR3 reads CATSRDSGPRAFF. CDR3 bases: TGTGCCACCAGCAGAGATTCGGGGCCTCGAGCTTTCTTT.

This chain uses TRBV4-1 with TRBJ1-2; unclear D gene. The CDR3 covers 13 residues. V was shortened by 1 base and J by 2 bases, with 5 bases between the two germline ends. CDR1 MGHRA and CDR2 YSYEKL come from the germline V gene. CDR3 nucleotide sequence: TGCGCCAGCAGCCAAGCCACGAACTATGGCTACACCTTC. Translating gives CASSQATNYGYTF.

This chain uses TRBV7-8 with TRBJ1-1; possibly TRBD1 for D (6 bases). The germline gives CDR1 SGHVS, CDR2 FQNEAQ. The CDR3 spans 18 residues. Trimming took off 5 bases at V and 0 bases at J, with 22 bases between the two ends. The CDR3 reads CASSIMTGSRLMNTEAFF. CDR3 DNA sequence: TGTGCCAGCAGCATAATGACAGGATCAAGACTGATGAACACTGAAGCTTTCTTT.

J is TRBJ2-5 and V is TRBV19; D unclear. Germline V gene lookup returns CDR1 LNHDA and CDR2 SQIVND (reference sequence). Between the trimmed V and J ends, which lost 4 bases and 5 bases, there was a span of 14 bases. The CDR3 covers 14 residues. The chain's CDR3 is CASSNPPQGETQYF. The DNA of the CDR3 is TGTGCCAGTAGTAATCCCCCCCAAGGGGAGACCCAGTACTTC.

The chain combines TRBV27 with TRBJ1-1, with 9 positions matching TRBD1. There are 15 residues in the CDR3. The V gene's germline CDR1 is MNHEY and CDR2 SMNVEV (reference sequence). V lost 5 bases and J lost 0; bases outside the gene matches: 4. CDR3 sequence reads: CASSPGQGMNTEAFF. CDR3 DNA sequence: TGTGCCAGCAGTCCCGGACAGGGGATGAACACTGAAGCTTTCTTT.

The gene calls are TRBV2 and TRBJ2-1; no clear D gene. V was cut by 4 bases and J by 1 base, with 8 bases left in between. CDR1 is SNHLY, CDR2 FYNNEI, per germline. The CDR3 has 14 amino acids. CDR3 region: CASSVGLSYNEQFF. The CDR3 DNA sequence: TGTGCCAGCAGTGTGGGTTTATCCTACAATGAGCAGTTCTTC.

The table lists this clone with a count of one. The CDR3 sequence is CASSGDADTQYF. In DNA form, the CDR3 reads TGTGCCAGCTCGGGGGATGCAGATACGCAGTATTTT. The gene calls are TRBV18 and TRBJ2-3; either TRBD1 or TRBD2 may supply D (5 bases each). The CDR3 spans 12 residues. With 6 bases removed from V and 4 bases from J, the gap between germline ends came to 8 bases. CDR1 and CDR2 from the germline V gene are KGHSH and LQKENI.

The gene calls are TRBV7-9 and TRBJ1-4; TRBD1 might be the D (6 bases). The CDR3 totals 16 residues. The V end lost 5 bases, the J end lost 3 bases, and 16 bases lay between the germline ends. The V gene's germline CDR1 is SEHNR and CDR2 FQNEAQ (reference sequence). The CDR3 loop reads CASSPTGTLPNEKLFF. DNA of the CDR3: TGTGCCAGCAGCCCCACCGGGACACTTCCTAATGAAAAACTGTTTTTT. Based on the CDR3 plus reference TRBV7-9 and TRBJ1-4, the full variable domain is DTGVSQNPRHKITKRGQNVTFRCDPISEHNRLYWYRQTLGQGPEFLTYFQNEAQLEKSRLLSDRFSAERPKGSFSTLEIQRTEQGDSAMYLCASSPTGTLPNEKLFFGSGTQLSVL.

For this clone: Other DNA sequences within the sample encode an identical CDR3. The chain links TRBV2 to TRBJ1-1; perhaps TRBD1 as D (6 bases). V gave up 6 bases and J gave up 10 bases, with 15 bases separating them. Germline values: CDR1 SNHLY, CDR2 FYNNEI. The CDR3 is 12 amino acids. For the CDR3, the DNA is TGTGCCAGCAGGGAGGGGACAACGGGAGCTTTCTTT. Encoded protein: CASREGTTGAFF.

CDR3 loop: CASSVTGGWNTEAFF. Written as DNA, the CDR3 is TGTGCCAGCAGCGTGACAGGGGGCTGGAACACTGAAGCTTTCTTT. The chain is built from TRBV9 and TRBJ1-1, with 10 bases matching TRBD1. Germline trimming cut 2 bases from V and 1 base from J; bases unmatched to any gene: 2. The germline V gene encodes CDR1 SGDLS and CDR2 YYNGEE. This CDR3 contains 15 residues.

This clone was recorded a few times. The J gene is TRBJ1-1, the V gene TRBV7-8; D is unclear. Trimming shortened V by 1 base and J by 4 bases, and 16 bases separated the two germline ends. The CDR3 length is 16 residues. Per germline, CDR1 SGHVS and CDR2 FQNEAQ. The CDR3: CASSLEEGGYSTEAFF. The CDR3 DNA follows: TGTGCCAGCAGCTTAGAGGAAGGAGGGTATTCCACTGAAGCTTTCTTT.

The rearrangement links TRBV5-1 to TRBJ1-1; 11 nucleotides match TRBD1. V dropped 4 bases and J dropped 4; count of bases not matched to a gene: 3. This CDR3 contains 14 residues. Germline CDR1 SGHRS, CDR2 YFSETQ. The CDR3 coding sequence is TGCGCCAGCAGCAGGGGACAGGGGGGCACTGAAGCTTTCTTT. It specifies CASSRGQGGTEAFF.

This sequence joins TRBV5-6 and TRBJ1-2; TRBD1 aligns across 10 bases. The CDR3 runs to 14 residues. V lost 6 bases to trimming and J lost 8 bases; unmatched junction nucleotides: 10. In germline, CDR1 is SGHDT, CDR2 YYEEEE. CDR3 loop: CASTEGTGVGGYTF. The DNA of the CDR3 is TGTGCCAGCACCGAAGGGACAGGGGTTGGCGGCTACACCTTC.

This clone occurred once. The rearrangement joins TRBV6-4 to TRBJ2-2; 9 bases fit TRBD1. Per germline, CDR1 MRHNA and CDR2 SNTAGT. CDR3 size: 14 residues. Germline trimming cut 6 bases from V and 5 bases from J; bases unmatched to any gene: 4. CDR3 in DNA: TGTGCCAGCAGGGAACAGGGGGCTACCGGGGAGCTGTTTTTT. This encodes CASREQGATGELFF.